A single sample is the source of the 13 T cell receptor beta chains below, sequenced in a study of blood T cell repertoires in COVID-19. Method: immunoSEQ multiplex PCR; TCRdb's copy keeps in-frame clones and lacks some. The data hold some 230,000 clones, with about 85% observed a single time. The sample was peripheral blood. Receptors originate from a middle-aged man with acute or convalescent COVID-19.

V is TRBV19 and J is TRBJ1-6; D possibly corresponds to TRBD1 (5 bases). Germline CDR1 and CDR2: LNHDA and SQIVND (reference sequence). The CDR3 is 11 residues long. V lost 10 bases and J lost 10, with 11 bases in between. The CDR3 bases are TGTGCCAAGCAGGGTGGATCACCCCTCCACTTT. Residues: CAKQGGSPLHF.

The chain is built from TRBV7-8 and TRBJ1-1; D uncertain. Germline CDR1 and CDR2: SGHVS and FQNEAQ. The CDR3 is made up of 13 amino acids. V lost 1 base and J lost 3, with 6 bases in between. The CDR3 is CASSLGEYTEAFF. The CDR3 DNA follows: TGTGCCAGCAGCTTAGGGGAGTACACTGAAGCTTTCTTT. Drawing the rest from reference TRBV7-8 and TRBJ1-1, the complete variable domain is GAGVSQSPRYKVAKRGQDVALRCDPISGHVSLFWYQQALGQGPEFLTYFQNEAQLDKSGLPSDRFFAERPEGSVSTLKIQRTQQEDSAVYLCASSLGEYTEAFFGQGTRLTVV.

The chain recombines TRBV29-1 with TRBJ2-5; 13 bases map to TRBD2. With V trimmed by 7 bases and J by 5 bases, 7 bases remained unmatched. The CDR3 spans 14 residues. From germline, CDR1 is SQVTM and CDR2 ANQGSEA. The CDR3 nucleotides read TGCAGCGCCCGGACTAGCGGGGGAGTGGAGACCCAGTACTTC. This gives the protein CSARTSGGVETQYF.

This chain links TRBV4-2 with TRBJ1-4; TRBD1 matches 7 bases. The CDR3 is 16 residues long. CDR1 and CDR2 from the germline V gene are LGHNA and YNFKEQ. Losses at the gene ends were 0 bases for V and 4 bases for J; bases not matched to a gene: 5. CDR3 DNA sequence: TGTGCCAGCAGCCAAGATCGGGACAGAGTTAATGAAAAACTGTTTTTT. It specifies CASSQDRDRVNEKLFF.

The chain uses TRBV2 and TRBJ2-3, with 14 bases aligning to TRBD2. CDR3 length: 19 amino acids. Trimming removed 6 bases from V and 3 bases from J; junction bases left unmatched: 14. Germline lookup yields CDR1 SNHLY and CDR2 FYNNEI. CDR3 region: CASSHTLGLAGGFTDTQYF. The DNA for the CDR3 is TGTGCCAGCAGCCACACGCTCGGACTAGCGGGGGGCTTTACAGATACGCAGTATTTT.

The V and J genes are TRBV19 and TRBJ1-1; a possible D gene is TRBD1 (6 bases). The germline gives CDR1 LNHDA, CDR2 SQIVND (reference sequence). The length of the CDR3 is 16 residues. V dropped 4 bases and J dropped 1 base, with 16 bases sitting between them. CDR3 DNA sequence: TGTGCCAGTAGTACCCCCAGAACAGGGAAGAACACTGAAGCTTTCTTT. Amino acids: CASSTPRTGKNTEAFF.

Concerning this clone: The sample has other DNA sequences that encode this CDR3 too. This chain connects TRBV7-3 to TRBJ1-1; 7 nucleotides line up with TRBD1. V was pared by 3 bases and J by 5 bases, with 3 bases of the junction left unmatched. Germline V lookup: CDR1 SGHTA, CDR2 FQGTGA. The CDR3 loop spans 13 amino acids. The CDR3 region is CASSFSRGTEAFF. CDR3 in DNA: TGTGCCAGCAGCTTCTCCAGGGGGACTGAAGCTTTCTTT.

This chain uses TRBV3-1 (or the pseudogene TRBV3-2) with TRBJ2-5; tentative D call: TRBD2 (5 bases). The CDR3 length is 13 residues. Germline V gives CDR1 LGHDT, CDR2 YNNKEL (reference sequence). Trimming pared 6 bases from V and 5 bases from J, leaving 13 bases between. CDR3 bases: TGTGCCAGCAGGAAGCCCGAGGGTGAGACCCAGTACTTC. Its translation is CASRKPEGETQYF.

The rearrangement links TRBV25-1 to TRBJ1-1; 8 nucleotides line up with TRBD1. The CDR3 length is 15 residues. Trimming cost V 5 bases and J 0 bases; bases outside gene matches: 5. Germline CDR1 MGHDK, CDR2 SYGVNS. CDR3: CASSYGTGLNTEAFF. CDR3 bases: TGTGCCAGCAGTTATGGGACAGGACTGAACACTGAAGCTTTCTTT.

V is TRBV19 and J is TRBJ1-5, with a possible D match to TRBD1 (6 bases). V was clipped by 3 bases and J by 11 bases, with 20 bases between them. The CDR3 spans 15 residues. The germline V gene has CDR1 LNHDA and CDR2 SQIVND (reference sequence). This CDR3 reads CASSMGALVENTQHF. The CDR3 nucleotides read TGTGCCAGTAGTATGGGGGCCCTGGTCGAAAACACCCAGCATTTT.

CDR3 amino acids: CASSQGADGSEAFF. The CDR3 DNA is TGCGCCAGCAGCCAGGGGGCAGATGGGTCTGAAGCTTTCTTT. This sequence joins TRBV5-1 and TRBJ1-1; 8 bases are a match to TRBD1. Germline V gene sequence: CDR1 SGHRS, CDR2 YFSETQ. The CDR3 runs 14 residues. After removal of 4 bases from V and 6 bases from J, the junction contained 8 bases not matched to a gene.

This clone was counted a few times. The CDR3: CASSSQVTYEQYF. The CDR3 region has the DNA TGCGCCAGCAGCTCACAGGTTACCTACGAGCAGTACTTC. V and J are TRBV4-1 and TRBJ2-7; possible D gene TRBD1, 5 bases. The CDR3 is 13 amino acids. Trimming took 5 bases from V and 2 from J, leaving 10 bases between them. Germline assignment: CDR1 MGHRA and CDR2 YSYEKL.

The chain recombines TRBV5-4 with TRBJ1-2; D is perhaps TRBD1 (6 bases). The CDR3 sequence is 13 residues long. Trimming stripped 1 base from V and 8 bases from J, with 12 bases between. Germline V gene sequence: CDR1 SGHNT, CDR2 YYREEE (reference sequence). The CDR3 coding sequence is TGTGCCAGCAGCTTGAACAGGGCAGGCGGCTACACCTTC. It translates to CASSLNRAGGYTF.